The rows below give T cell receptor beta chains drawn from one sample of a study of neurological immune-mediated disorders. TCRdb called the 5' RACE reads again in MiXCR, with one record for every CDR3 protein. The sample records roughly 15,000 distinct CDR3 sequences, roughly 14% being singletons. Sequencing was carried out using PBMCs. These receptors were obtained from a man between 60 and 75 years old with HTLV-1-associated myelopathy (HAM/TSP). The CDR3 runs from the conserved cysteine through the conserved F or W. The D gene is left open where the match is weak. A clone size is listed for some rows: how often the clone was seen (once, few, many), or a class if it is expanded.

>-|TRBV5-1|TRBJ1-1|many
TGCGCCAGCAGTACCATGTTGGAAGACACTGAAGCTTTCTTT
CASSTMLEDTEAFF
>-|TRBV6-5|TRBJ2-3|-
TGTGCCAGCAGTTACCGCTCCACAGGAAGAAAAATCACAGATACGCAGTATTTT
CASSYRSTGRKITDTQYF
>-|TRBV18|TRBJ2-3|many
TGTGCCAGCTCCCCAGACAGGCAGAGCACAGATACGCAGTATTTT
CASSPDRQSTDTQYF
>-|TRBV7-2|TRBJ1-4|many
TGTGCCAGCAGCTTAGGAAGTTCGTCTAATGAAAAACTGTTTTTT
CASSLGSSSNEKLFF
>-|TRBV4-1|TRBJ1-6|many
TGCGCCAGCAGCCAAGCGTCGTTTCGGGTCGGACGCAGATCCTATAATTCACCCCTCCACTTT
CASSQASFRVGRRSYNSPLHF
>TRBD1|TRBV7-2|TRBJ1-1|many
TGTGCCAGCAGTTGGGACAGTACTATGAACACTGAAGCTTTCTTT
CASSWDSTMNTEAFF
>TRBD1|TRBV7-9|TRBJ1-5|many
TGTGCCAGCAGCAAGACAGGGGAGACTGGTCAGCCCCAGCATTTT
CASSKTGETGQPQHF
>-|TRBV5-4|TRBJ1-5|many
TGTGCCAGCAGCTTGGGGCAGGCGGATCAGCCCCAGCATTTT
CASSLGQADQPQHF
>TRBD2|TRBV27|TRBJ2-3|many
TGTGCCAGCAGTTGGGGGGGAGGAGATACGCAGTATTTT
CASSWGGGDTQYF
>TRBD1|TRBV5-1|TRBJ1-1|-
TGCGCCAGCAGCATGACCGGGACAGGACCTAGGCGGGCTTTCTTT
CASSMTGTGPRRAFF
>-|TRBV20-1|TRBJ2-2|once
TGCAGTGCTAGTGCACTAGAGGGGCTCACCGGGGAGCTGTTTTTT
CSASALEGLTGELFF
>-|TRBV27|TRBJ1-6|many
TGTGCCAGCAGGGGGGAAAGGGGCCCTTACCGTAATTCACCCCTCCACTTT
CASRGERGPYRNSPLHF
>-|TRBV12-3/TRBV12-4|TRBJ1-2|many
TGTGCCAGCAGTCCTTATTTCAACTATGGCTACACCTTC
CASSPYFNYGYTF
>-|TRBV12-3/TRBV12-4|TRBJ2-7|many
TGTGCCAGCAGGGTGGGGAATTTCTACGAGCAGTACTTC
CASRVGNFYEQYF
>-|TRBV28|TRBJ1-1|many
TGTGCCAGCCTAAGCGATACGGGCACTGAAGCTTTCTTT
CASLSDTGTEAFF
>-|TRBV3-1|TRBJ1-2|many
TGTGCCAGCAGCCAAGGCCGGGGATGGGGCTACACCTTC
CASSQGRGWGYTF
>-|TRBV20-1|TRBJ2-2|-
TGCAGTGCTAGTAATCCCGGGGAGCTGTTTTTT
CSASNPGELFF
>TRBD1|TRBV20-1|TRBJ2-2|many
TGCAGTGCTGGGAGCAGACAGGGGATTTACACCGGGGAGCTGTTTTTT
CSAGSRQGIYTGELFF
>TRBD1|TRBV20-1|TRBJ1-5|once
TGCAGTGCTCCTCAGACAGGGGGCAATCAGCCCCAGCATTTT
CSAPQTGGNQPQHF
>-|TRBV5-1|TRBJ1-1|-
TGCGCCAGCAGCCCGGGGGGAGGGCCGGGGGACACTGAAGCTTTCTTT
CASSPGGGPGDTEAFF
>-|TRBV5-1|TRBJ2-5|-
TGCGCCAGCAGCTTTCAACCGGGGGCCGAGACCCAGTACTTC
CASSFQPGAETQYF
>-|TRBV7-8|TRBJ1-2|many
TGTGCCAGCAGCTTAGGGCAGTTGGACGTCTATGGCTACACCTTC
CASSLGQLDVYGYTF
>-|TRBV6-1|TRBJ2-1|many
TGTGCCAGCATCCGAGCGGCAGATGCTTACAATGAGCAGTTCTTC
CASIRAADAYNEQFF
>-|TRBV7-2|TRBJ1-6|many
TGTGCCAGCAGCTTAATGGTGGGGAATTCACCCCTCCACTTT
CASSLMVGNSPLHF
>-|TRBV28|TRBJ2-7|many
TGTGCCAGCAGTTCCGGGACATCAACCAACTATTCACCCTACGAGCAGTACTTC
CASSSGTSTNYSPYEQYF
>-|TRBV7-2|TRBJ1-2|-
TGTGCCAGCAGCCAACCCGAACAACTCCTCGGGGGCTGCACCTTC
CASSQPEQLLGGCTF
>-|TRBV27|TRBJ2-7|medium-sized
TGTGCCAGCATGCGAGGTCACGAGCAGTACTTC
CASMRGHEQYF
>-|TRBV5-1|TRBJ2-5|many
TGCGCCAGCAGCTTGGCCGGGGAGCCGCGAGAGACCCAGTACTTC
CASSLAGEPRETQYF
>-|TRBV20-1|TRBJ2-3|once
TGCAGTGCTAGAGGGACGGGGACGATGTCTAGCACAGATACGCAGTATTTT
CSARGTGTMSSTDTQYF
>TRBD2|TRBV6-2/TRBV6-3|TRBJ2-1|many
TGTGCCAGCAGTTACCCAATAGCGGGGCGAAACAATGAGCAGTTCTTC
CASSYPIAGRNNEQFF
>-|TRBV6-1|TRBJ2-1|many
TGTGCCAGCAGTGATTTGATACTCTCCTACAATGAGCAGTTCTTC
CASSDLILSYNEQFF
>-|TRBV29-1|TRBJ2-1|many
TGCAGCGTGGGGGGTGGCAGGGGTAGGGGCAATGAGCAGTTCTTC
CSVGGGRGRGNEQFF
>TRBD1|TRBV5-1|TRBJ2-2|many
TGCGCCAGCAGGGAACAGGGGGTCTCCGGGGAGCTGTTTTTT
CASREQGVSGELFF
>-|TRBV12-3/TRBV12-4|TRBJ1-3|few
TGTGCCAGCAGTTCCGCCGTCTTCATGATCTCTGGAAACACCATATATTTT
CASSSAVFMISGNTIYF
>-|TRBV13|TRBJ2-3|many
TGTGCCAGCAGCCAAGACTGGGATACGCAGTATTTT
CASSQDWDTQYF
>-|TRBV18|TRBJ2-3|many
TGTGCCAGCTCCCCCGTTTTTGGCGGTAGCACAGATACGCAGTATTTT
CASSPVFGGSTDTQYF
>TRBD2|TRBV24-1|TRBJ2-3|many
TGTGCCACCAGTGACTCTCTCTGGACTAGCGGGGAACTCAGCACAGATACGCAGTATTTT
CATSDSLWTSGELSTDTQYF
>-|TRBV12-3/TRBV12-4|TRBJ2-5|large
TGTGCCAGCAGTTTAGGGTCAGGTCCTCAAGAGACCCAGTACTTC
CASSLGSGPQETQYF
>TRBD2|TRBV12-3/TRBV12-4|TRBJ2-1|many
TGTGCCAGCAGCCCTCGGGGGGGCATCAATGAGCAGTTCTTC
CASSPRGGINEQFF
>-|TRBV5-1|TRBJ2-1|many
TGCGCCAGCAGCTTGGAAGGTCTCTACAATGAGCAGTTCTTC
CASSLEGLYNEQFF
>-|TRBV29-1|TRBJ1-1|many
TGCAGCGTTGCCCCAGGGCAAGGGATGAACACTGAAGCTTTCTTT
CSVAPGQGMNTEAFF
>TRBD1|TRBV18|TRBJ2-2|many
TGTGCCAGCTCACCGGACAGGGGAACCGGGGAGCTGTTTTTT
CASSPDRGTGELFF
>TRBD1|TRBV20-1|TRBJ2-2|many
TGCAGTGCTAGACAGGGGGCGCGGGACACCGGGGAGCTGTTTTTT
CSARQGARDTGELFF
>-|TRBV5-1|TRBJ1-4|many
TGCGCCAGCAGCTCGGCGGGGGGCACTAATGAAAAACTGTTTTTT
CASSSAGGTNEKLFF
>TRBD2|TRBV20-1|TRBJ2-3|many
TGCAGTGCTAGAGGCCCAGCGGGGGACCCCTCGACGTATTTT
CSARGPAGDPSTYF